This T cell receptor beta chain comes out of a study of blood T cell repertoires in COVID-19. Looking at the study overall: Samples of COVID-19 (acute and convalescent) were obtained from the United States, Italy and Spain.

TCRdb's copy holds only in-frame clones and misses some; the assay was immunoSEQ multiplex PCR. The table records 160,000 or so clones, 80% of them present only once. Categorization into cohorts depended on clinical history that participants reported. Resolution of symptoms, clearance, or two negative PCRs was present in recovered Cohort 3 donors. This clone appeared a few times. J lost 3 bases, V lost 0 bases, and 1 base had no gene match. CDR1 and CDR2 from the germline V gene are PRHDT and FYEKMQ (reference sequence). The CDR3 has 14 residues. The chain employs TRBV13 and TRBJ1-2; 7 nucleotides line up with TRBD1. This clonotype was obtained from a woman aged 55 to 70 who had recovered from COVID-19. The source material was PBMCs or T cells enriched from blood (not recorded which). The CDR3, as DNA: TGTGCCAGCAGCTTAGGTGGGACAGACTATGGCTACACCTTC. The encoded protein is CASSLGGTDYGYTF.